This T cell receptor (beta chain) appears in the sequencing data of a study of blood T cell repertoires in COVID-19. Overall study: The origin of the acute and convalescent COVID-19 samples was the United States, Italy and Spain.

V lost 2 bases, J lost 10 bases, and 8 bases stayed unmatched. This CDR3 spans 16 amino acids. Germline assignment: CDR1 MNHEY and CDR2 SVGAGI. Individuals aged about 18 to 90 years were recruited from about two dozen US areas. A PCR-confirmed or clinician-diagnosed COVID-19 case had contacted exposed participants within 2 weeks of entry. Profiled with immunoSEQ multiplex PCR; TCRdb holds only in-frame clones, not every one. The sample gives roughly 380,000 clones, about nine tenths of which show up once; 1% is in the top ten. The source is a woman in her thirties who had been exposed to COVID-19. Sequencing input: PBMCs or T cells enriched from blood (not recorded which). The chain uses TRBV6-5 and TRBJ1-6; TRBD1 matches 10 bases. CDR3 residues: CASSYTQTGGGSPLHF. As DNA, the CDR3 is TGTGCCAGCAGTTACACCCAGACAGGGGGCGGGTCACCCCTCCACTTT.